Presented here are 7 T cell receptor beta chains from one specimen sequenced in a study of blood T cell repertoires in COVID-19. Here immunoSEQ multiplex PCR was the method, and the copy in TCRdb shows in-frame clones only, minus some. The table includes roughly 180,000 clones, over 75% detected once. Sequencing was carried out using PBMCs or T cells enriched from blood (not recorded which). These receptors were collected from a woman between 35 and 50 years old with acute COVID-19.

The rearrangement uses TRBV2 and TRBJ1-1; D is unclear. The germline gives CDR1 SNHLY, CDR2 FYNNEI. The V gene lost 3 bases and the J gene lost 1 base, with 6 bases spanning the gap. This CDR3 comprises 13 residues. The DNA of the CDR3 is TGTGCCAGCAGTGATACAGAGAACACTGAAGCTTTCTTT. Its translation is CASSDTENTEAFF.

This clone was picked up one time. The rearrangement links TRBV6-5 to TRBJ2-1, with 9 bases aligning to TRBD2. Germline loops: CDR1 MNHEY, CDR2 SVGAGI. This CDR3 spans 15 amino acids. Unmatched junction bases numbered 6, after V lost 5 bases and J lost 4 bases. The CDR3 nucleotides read TGTGCCAGCAGTCTCCGACTAGCGGAGTACAATGAGCAGTTCTTC. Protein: CASSLRLAEYNEQFF.

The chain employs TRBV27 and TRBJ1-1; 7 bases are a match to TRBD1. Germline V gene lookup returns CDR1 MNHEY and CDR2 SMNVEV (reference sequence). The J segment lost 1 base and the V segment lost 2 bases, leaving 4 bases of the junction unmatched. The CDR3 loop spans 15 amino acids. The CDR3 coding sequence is TGTGCCAGCAGTTTAGGGACAGCCGCGAACACTGAAGCTTTCTTT. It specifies CASSLGTAANTEAFF.

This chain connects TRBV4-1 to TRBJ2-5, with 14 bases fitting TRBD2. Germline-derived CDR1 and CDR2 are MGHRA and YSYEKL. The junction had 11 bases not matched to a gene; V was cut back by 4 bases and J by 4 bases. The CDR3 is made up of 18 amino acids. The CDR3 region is CASSPSTSGRAAGETQYF. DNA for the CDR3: TGCGCCAGCAGCCCCTCGACTAGCGGGAGGGCCGCGGGAGAGACCCAGTACTTC.

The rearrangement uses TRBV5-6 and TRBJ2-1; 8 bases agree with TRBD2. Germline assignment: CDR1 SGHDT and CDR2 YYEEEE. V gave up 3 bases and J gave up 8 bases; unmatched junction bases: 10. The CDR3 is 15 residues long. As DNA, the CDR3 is TGTGCCAGCAGCTCTCCCGGGACTAGTCGGCATGAGCAGTTCTTC. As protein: CASSSPGTSRHEQFF.

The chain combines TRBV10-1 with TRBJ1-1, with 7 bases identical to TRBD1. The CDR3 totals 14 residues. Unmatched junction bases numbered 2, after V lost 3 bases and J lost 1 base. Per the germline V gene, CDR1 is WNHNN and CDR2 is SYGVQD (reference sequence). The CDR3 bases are TGCGCCAGCAGTGAAGGACAGGCGAACACTGAAGCTTTCTTT. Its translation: CASSEGQANTEAFF.

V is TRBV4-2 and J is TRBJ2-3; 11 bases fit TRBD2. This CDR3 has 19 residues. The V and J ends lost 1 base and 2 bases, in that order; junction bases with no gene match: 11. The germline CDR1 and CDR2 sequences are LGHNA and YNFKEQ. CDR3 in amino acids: CASSQVGVLAGGITDTQYF. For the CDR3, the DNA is TGTGCCAGCAGCCAAGTAGGAGTTCTAGCGGGAGGCATCACAGATACGCAGTATTTT.